These 10 T cell receptor beta chains share one sample of origin, sequenced in a study of breast tumors, draining lymph nodes, adjacent tissues. The lymph nodes were axillary draining lymph nodes from breast cancer patients. TCRdb used MiXCR to reprocess the multiplex PCR reads, holding one entry per CDR3 protein. The sample shows roughly 130,000 distinct CDR3 sequences, around 20% of them seen only once. The specimen was axillary lymph node tissue. All receptors come from a female donor with breast cancer. Some clones in this sample may be carry-over from other donors' samples.

This clonotype was found many times. The chain recombines TRBV24-1 with TRBJ2-3; 7 bases map to TRBD2. The V gene's germline CDR1 is KGHDR and CDR2 SFDVKD. The CDR3 contains 15 residues. The V segment lost 5 bases and the J segment 4 bases; nucleotides outside the gene matches: 8. The CDR3 coding sequence is TGTGCCACCAGTGCCAACGGGAGGCCCCCAGATACGCAGTATTTT. This sequence encodes CATSANGRPPDTQYF.

This clonotype was detected a few times. The genes are TRBV3-1 and TRBJ1-2, with 10 bases that match TRBD1. This CDR3 has 17 residues. The J segment lost 7 bases and the V segment lost 2 bases, leaving 13 bases of the junction unmatched. The V gene's germline CDR1 is LGHDT and CDR2 YNNKEL (reference sequence). CDR3 region: CASSQYAGKTGGFGYTF. The CDR3, as DNA: TGTGCCAGCAGCCAATATGCGGGGAAGACAGGGGGCTTTGGCTACACCTTC.

This clonotype was counted at least ten times. One end of the junction does not line up with germline, which may come from a read error. The J gene is TRBJ2-3, the V gene TRBV19; D is uncertain. Germline V gene sequence: CDR1 LNHDA, CDR2 SQIVND (reference sequence). This CDR3 has 14 residues. Written as DNA, the CDR3 is TGTGCCAGTAGAATAGATACTAGCACAGATACGCAGTATTTT. It translates to CASRIDTSTDTQYF.

This clonotype was found many times. The chain combines TRBV7-2 with TRBJ1-2; 8 bases map to TRBD1. The V and J ends lost 5 bases and 2 bases, in that order; junction bases with no gene match: 7. Germline values: CDR1 SGHTA, CDR2 FQGNSA. The CDR3 is made up of 15 amino acids. CDR3 region: CASSPGTGRNYGYTF. As DNA, the CDR3 is TGTGCCAGCAGCCCGGGGACAGGACGAAACTATGGCTACACCTTC.

This clonotype was observed many times. The chain employs TRBV6-5 and TRBJ2-3; possibly TRBD2 for D (7 bases). V shed 6 bases and J shed 3 bases, with 19 bases lying between them. This CDR3 is built from 16 residues. Per germline, CDR1 MNHEY and CDR2 SVGAGI. The CDR3 coding sequence is TGTGCCAGCAGAAGCACAGGGTCAGCGGGAACAGATACGCAGTATTTT. Its protein is CASRSTGSAGTDTQYF.

This clonotype was seen a few times. The chain uses TRBV6-6 and TRBJ2-1; TRBD1 or TRBD2 may be the D gene (6 bases each). V was cut by 7 bases and J by 6 bases, with 16 bases left in between. The germline gives CDR1 MNHNY, CDR2 SVGAGI (reference sequence). The CDR3 spans 14 residues. CDR3 residues: CASITGAALNEQFF. The DNA for the CDR3 is TGTGCCAGCATTACGGGGGCGGCCCTCAATGAGCAGTTCTTC.

This clonotype was counted ten times or more. This chain links TRBV12-3 or TRBV12-4 with TRBJ1-6, with a tentative D call TRBD1 (6 bases). The CDR3 contains 15 residues. V was clipped by 6 bases and J by 7 bases, with 16 bases between them. The CDR3 spells CASRRFGGPNSPLHF. CDR3 nucleotide sequence: TGTGCCAGCAGGCGATTCGGGGGGCCGAATTCACCCCTCCACTTT.

In its sample, this clonotype was seen many times. The V and J genes are TRBV7-9 and TRBJ2-2; D is perhaps TRBD1 or TRBD2 (5 bases each). V lost 6 bases to trimming and J lost 6 bases, with 11 bases between them. This CDR3 is built from 13 residues. Germline V gene sequence: CDR1 SEHNR, CDR2 FQNEAQ (reference sequence). CDR3 in amino acids: CASRGVGPGELFF. CDR3 nucleotides: TGTGCCAGCAGGGGGGTCGGTCCCGGGGAGCTGTTTTTT.

This clonotype was observed at least ten times. The chain carries TRBV4-2 and TRBJ1-2, with D possibly matching TRBD1 (5 bases). Germline V gene sequence: CDR1 LGHNA, CDR2 YNFKEQ. The CDR3 extends over 17 amino acids. V was trimmed by 0 bases and J by 5 bases, leaving 19 bases between them. The CDR3: CASSQDGAPGPAYGYTF. The CDR3 region has the DNA TGTGCCAGCAGCCAAGATGGGGCCCCGGGACCGGCTTATGGCTACACCTTC.

This clonotype was recorded at least ten times. This rearrangement joins TRBV19 to TRBJ2-5; 8 bases are shared with TRBD1. CDR1 is LNHDA and CDR2 is SQIVND in the germline V gene (reference sequence). The CDR3 sequence is 13 residues long. V was clipped by 4 bases and J by 5 bases; unmatched bases: 3. For the CDR3, the DNA is TGTGCCAGTAGTACCACAGGGGGGGAGACCCAGTACTTC. It is translated as CASSTTGGETQYF.